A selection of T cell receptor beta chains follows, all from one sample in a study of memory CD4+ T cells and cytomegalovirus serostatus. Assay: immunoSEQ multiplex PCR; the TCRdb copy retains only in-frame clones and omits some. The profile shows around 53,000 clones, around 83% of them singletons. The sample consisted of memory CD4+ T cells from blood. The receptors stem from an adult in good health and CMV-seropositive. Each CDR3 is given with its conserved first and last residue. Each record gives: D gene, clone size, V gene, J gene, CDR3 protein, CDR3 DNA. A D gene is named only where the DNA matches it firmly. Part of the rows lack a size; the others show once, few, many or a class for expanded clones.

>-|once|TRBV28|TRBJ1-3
CASSEGFLSSGNTIYF
TGTGCCAGCAGTGAGGGGTTCCTCAGCTCTGGAAACACCATATATTTT
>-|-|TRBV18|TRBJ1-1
CASSPPVGQEHEAFF
TGTGCCAGCTCACCACCGGTAGGGCAGGAACACGAAGCTTTCTTT
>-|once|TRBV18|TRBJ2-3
CASSPPQGYTTDTQYF
TGTGCCAGCTCACCACCGCAGGGCTACACCACAGATACGCAGTATTTT
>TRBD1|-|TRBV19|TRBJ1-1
CASSMTGGPNTEAFF
TGTGCCAGTAGTATGACAGGGGGACCGAACACTGAAGCTTTCTTT
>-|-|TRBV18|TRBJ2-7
CASSPRDGTEEQYF
TGTGCCAGCTCACCTCGGGATGGGACCGAGGAGCAGTACTTC
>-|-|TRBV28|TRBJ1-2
CASSYRLYGYTF
TGTGCCAGCAGTTACAGACTCTATGGCTACACCTTC
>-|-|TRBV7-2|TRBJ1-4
CASSPPGDRRGEKLFF
TGTGCCAGCAGCCCTCCTGGCGACAGGCGTGGTGAAAAACTGTTTTTT
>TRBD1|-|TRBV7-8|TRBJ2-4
CASSQGVGTLAKNIQYF
TGTGCCAGCAGCCAGGGGGTGGGGACACTAGCCAAAAACATTCAGTACTTC
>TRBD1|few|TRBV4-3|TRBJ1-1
CASSQRTGDTEAFF
TGCGCCAGCAGCCAAAGGACAGGGGACACTGAAGCTTTCTTT
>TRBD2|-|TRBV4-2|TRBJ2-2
CASSQAPSGGYDTGELFF
TGTGCCAGCAGCCAAGCCCCTAGCGGGGGGTATGACACCGGGGAGCTGTTTTTT
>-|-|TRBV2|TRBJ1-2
CASNLQGTLYGYTF
TGTGCCAGCAATTTACAGGGCACCCTCTATGGCTACACCTTC
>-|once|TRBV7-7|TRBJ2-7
CASSLGTGTGYEQYF
TGTGCCAGCAGCTTAGGTACAGGGACGGGCTACGAGCAGTACTTC
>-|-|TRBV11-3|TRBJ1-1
CASSSGRGNTEAFF
TGTGCCAGCAGCTCCGGCAGGGGGAACACTGAAGCTTTCTTT
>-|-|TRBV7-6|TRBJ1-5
CASSFWTGEFGNQPQHF
TGTGCCAGCAGCTTTTGGACGGGGGAATTTGGCAATCAGCCCCAGCATTTT
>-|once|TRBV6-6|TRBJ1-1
CASSHQPGNTEAFF
TGTGCCAGCAGTCACCAGCCCGGGAACACTGAAGCTTTCTTT
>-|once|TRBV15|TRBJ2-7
CATSRDLVGAAYEQYF
TGTGCCACCAGCAGAGATCTCGTGGGGGCTGCCTACGAGCAGTACTTC
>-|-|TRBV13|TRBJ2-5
CASSHSRGVQETQYF
TGTGCCAGCAGCCACTCCAGGGGAGTGCAAGAGACCCAGTACTTC
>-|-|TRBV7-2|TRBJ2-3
CASSLHSTDTQYF
TGTGCCAGCAGCTTACACAGCACAGATACGCAGTATTTT